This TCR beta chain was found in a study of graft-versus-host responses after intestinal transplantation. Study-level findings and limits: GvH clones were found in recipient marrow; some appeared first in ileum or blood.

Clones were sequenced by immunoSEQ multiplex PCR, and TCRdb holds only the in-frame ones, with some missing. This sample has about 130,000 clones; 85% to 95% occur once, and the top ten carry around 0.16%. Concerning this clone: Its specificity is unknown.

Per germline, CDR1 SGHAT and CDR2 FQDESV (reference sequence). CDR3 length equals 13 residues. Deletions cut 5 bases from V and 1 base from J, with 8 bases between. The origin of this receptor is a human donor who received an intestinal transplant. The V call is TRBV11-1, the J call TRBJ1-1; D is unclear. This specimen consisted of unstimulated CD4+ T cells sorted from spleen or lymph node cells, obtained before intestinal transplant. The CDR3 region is CASSPQRNTEAFF. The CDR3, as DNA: TGTGCCAGCAGCCCACAGAGGAACACTGAAGCTTTCTTT.